This is a list of T cell receptor beta chains from one sample in a study of response to subunit inactivated influenza vaccine. TCRdb used MiXCR to reprocess the RT-PCR reads, holding one entry per CDR3 protein. The table includes 650,000 to 800,000 distinct CDR3 sequences, 11% to 15% detected once. Here the sequenced sample was PBMCs from blood, taken approximately 15 days before vaccination. The origin of the receptors is a man aged 45-65 years who received an inactivated influenza vaccine. CDR3s include the opening cysteine and the closing phenylalanine or tryptophan. D genes are given only for firm matches. The size field is filled for only some rows; it gives once, few, many or a size class.

TRBD2	TRBJ2-1	TRBV7-2	NA	CASSERLASGEQFF	TGTGCCAGCAGCGAACGACTAGCCTCGGGTGAGCAGTTCTTC
NA	TRBJ2-5	TRBV4-1	NA	CASSQDYRFQETQYF	TGCGCCAGCAGCCAAGATTATAGGTTCCAAGAGACCCAGTACTTC
NA	TRBJ1-5	TRBV20-1	few	CSAAGATKDQPQHF	TGCAGTGCCGCCGGGGCGACAAAAGATCAGCCCCAGCATTTT
NA	TRBJ1-2	TRBV19	few	CASMRGFDYGYTF	TGTGCCAGTATGCGGGGGTTTGACTATGGCTACACCTTC
NA	TRBJ2-7	TRBV7-9	many	CASSLFIRAPYEQYF	TGTGCCAGCAGCTTATTTATTAGGGCCCCCTACGAGCAGTACTTC
NA	TRBJ1-1	TRBV18	NA	CASSPEGMNTEAFF	TGTGCCAGCTCACCGGAGGGGATGAACACTGAAGCTTTCTTT
NA	TRBJ2-3	TRBV7-9	few	CASSFSARDTQYF	TGTGCCAGCAGCTTTTCAGCCCGAGATACGCAGTATTTT
NA	TRBJ2-1	TRBV6-5	few	CASSYSSRGSYNEQFF	TGTGCCAGCAGTTACTCGAGCAGGGGCTCCTACAATGAGCAGTTCTTC
TRBD2	TRBJ2-7	TRBV5-1	NA	CASSPEREGSYEQYF	TGCGCCAGCAGCCCGGAGCGGGAGGGGTCCTACGAGCAGTACTTC
NA	TRBJ1-4	TRBV18	NA	CASSVIGEKLFF	TGTGCCAGCTCAGTGATCGGGGAAAAACTGTTTTTT
NA	TRBJ2-2	TRBV24-1	NA	CATSDVGWSNTGELFF	TGTGCCACCAGTGATGTAGGATGGTCGAACACCGGGGAGCTGTTTTTT
NA	TRBJ2-1	TRBV15	NA	CATSRSRPGTRSYNEQFF	TGTGCCACCAGCAGATCCCGACCCGGGACACGTTCCTACAATGAGCAGTTCTTC
NA	TRBJ2-2	TRBV5-5	few	CASSLESSRLTGELFF	TGTGCCAGCAGCTTGGAAAGCAGCCGTCTCACCGGGGAGCTGTTTTTT
NA	TRBJ1-2	TRBV6-1	NA	CASTPAGDYGYTF	TGTGCCAGCACTCCCGCAGGGGACTATGGCTACACCTTC
TRBD1	TRBJ2-3	TRBV20-1	NA	CSATGGRLDTQYF	TGCAGTGCCACAGGGGGGCGTTTAGATACGCAGTATTTT
NA	TRBJ2-2	TRBV6-5	NA	CASSYHGSPGELFF	TGTGCCAGCAGTTACCACGGGAGCCCCGGGGAGCTGTTTTTT
TRBD2	TRBJ2-1	TRBV3-1	few	CASSESSGPLSYNEQFF	TGTGCCAGCAGCGAATCTAGCGGGCCTTTATCCTACAATGAGCAGTTCTTC
NA	TRBJ1-6	TRBV7-8	NA	CASSSSIARGNSPLHF	TGTGCCAGCAGCTCCTCTATTGCCAGGGGAAATTCACCCCTCCACTTT
NA	TRBJ2-5	TRBV18	NA	CASSPLGGKETQYF	TGTGCCAGCTCACCACTGGGAGGAAAAGAGACCCAGTACTTC
NA	TRBJ2-1	TRBV7-6	NA	CASSLVPDLGEQFF	TGTGCCAGCAGCTTAGTTCCTGATTTAGGTGAGCAGTTCTTC
NA	TRBJ2-1	TRBV19	NA	CASTTRSNSYNEQFF	TGTGCCAGTACCACTAGGTCTAACTCCTACAATGAGCAGTTCTTC
NA	TRBJ1-6	TRBV7-9	NA	CASSLAGAGVSPLHF	TGTGCCAGCAGCTTAGCAGGGGCTGGGGTCTCACCCCTCCACTTT
NA	TRBJ1-2	TRBV20-1	NA	CSARDLAGWGYGYTF	TGCAGTGCTAGAGATCTCGCGGGGTGGGGCTATGGCTACACCTTC
TRBD2	TRBJ2-3	TRBV3-1	NA	CASSQGTSTASTDTQYF	TGTGCCAGCAGCCAAGGGACTAGCACAGCTAGCACAGATACGCAGTATTTT
NA	TRBJ2-7	TRBV6-2/TRBV6-3	NA	CASSDWTGPYEQYF	TGTGCCAGCAGTGACTGGACGGGACCGTACGAGCAGTACTTC
NA	TRBJ1-2	TRBV20-1	many	CSALLGTDGYTF	TGCAGTGCTCTGCTAGGGACGGATGGCTACACCTTC
NA	TRBJ2-1	TRBV9	few	CASSVVGIEGAYNEQFF	TGTGCCAGCAGCGTAGTCGGTATTGAGGGGGCCTACAATGAGCAGTTCTTC
NA	TRBJ1-6	TRBV30	many	CAWSRLPRGYNSPLHF	TGTGCCTGGAGTCGCCTTCCCAGGGGCTATAATTCACCCCTCCACTTT
NA	TRBJ2-3	TRBV11-2	NA	CASSLDGRGAGADTQYF	TGTGCCAGCAGCTTAGACGGAAGGGGGGCAGGGGCAGATACGCAGTATTTT
NA	TRBJ2-1	TRBV19	once	CASSLLPGAGSYNEQFF	TGTGCCAGTAGTCTCCTCCCCGGGGCGGGGTCCTACAATGAGCAGTTCTTC
TRBD2	TRBJ2-7	TRBV3-1	many	CASSTTSGIKYEQYF	TGTGCCAGCAGCACCACTAGCGGGATAAAGTACGAGCAGTACTTC
TRBD1	TRBJ1-1	TRBV5-1	NA	CASSYLSRQGARSEAFF	TGCGCCAGCAGCTACCTATCCCGACAGGGGGCGAGGTCTGAAGCTTTCTTT
NA	TRBJ2-3	TRBV28	few	CASSLSGAGSTDTQYF	TGTGCCAGCAGTTTATCAGGGGCCGGCAGCACAGATACGCAGTATTTT